The TCR beta chain under discussion was sequenced for a study of cytomegalovirus exposure and HLA in healthy donors. Study results and limitations: Rarity held for most TCR sequences, but there were some public TCRs that occurred in many donors. Sequencing likely produced, as an artifact, a cluster of highly shared sequence variants.

This CDR3 has 14 amino acids. Trimming cost V 5 bases and J 6 bases; bases outside gene matches: 6. Germline V gives CDR1 SGHVS, CDR2 FNYEAQ. About this clone itself: Its antigen is still unknown.

In the PCR, 60 Vbeta and 13 Jbeta primers were used. Sequencing used immunoSEQ multiplex PCR; TCRdb keeps in-frame clones, though not all of them. The table records 70,000 or so clones, roughly four fifths of them present only once. Sequencing used PBMCs. The clonotype comes from a man between 18 and 35 years old in good health and CMV-seronegative. The V call is TRBV7-6, the J call TRBJ1-4, with 7 bases that match TRBD1. CDR3 region: CASSRTGGYEKLFF. CDR3 coding DNA: TGTGCCAGCAGCCGGACAGGAGGATATGAAAAACTGTTTTTT.